These T cell receptor beta chains were read from a single sample in a study of blood T cell repertoires in COVID-19. Sequenced by immunoSEQ multiplex PCR; TCRdb stores in-frame clones only, minus some. The table has under 250,000 clones, about four fifths seen once; the top ten hold 7.5% to 10%. The sample consisted of peripheral blood. The receptor source for this set is a man at least 80 years old with acute or convalescent COVID-19. Each CDR3 is given with its conserved first and last residue. Fields, in order: CDR3 protein, CDR3 DNA, clone size, CDR3 length, D gene, J gene, V gene. D genes are given only for firm matches. Size values are once, few and many counts, or a class for expanded clones, and some rows have none.

CDR3: CASSSGQTQETQYF
DNA: TGTGCCAGCAGCTCCGGACAGACCCAAGAGACCCAGTACTTC
size: .
length: 14
D: .
J: TRBJ2-5
V: TRBV5-4

CDR3: CASSLGQGNNEKLFF
DNA: TGCGCCAGCAGCTTGGGACAGGGCAATAATGAAAAACTGTTTTTT
size: .
length: 15
D: TRBD1
J: TRBJ1-4
V: TRBV5-1

CDR3: CASSPWDSDADTQYF
DNA: TGCGCCAGCAGCCCATGGGACAGTGACGCGGATACGCAGTATTTT
size: .
length: 15
D: TRBD1
J: TRBJ2-3
V: TRBV5-1

CDR3: CASSQDGGGGEDTQYF
DNA: TGTGCCAGCAGCCAAGATGGTGGCGGGGGGGAAGATACGCAGTATTTT
size: .
length: 16
D: TRBD2
J: TRBJ2-3
V: TRBV3-1/TRBV3-2

CDR3: CASSQIPVSNSPLHF
DNA: TGTGCCAGCAGTCAAATTCCGGTCTCCAATTCACCCCTCCACTTT
size: once
length: 15
D: .
J: TRBJ1-6
V: TRBV2

CDR3: CASSLLGAGGTDTQYF
DNA: TGTGCCAGCTCCCTCCTGGGGGCAGGGGGTACAGATACGCAGTATTTT
size: .
length: 16
D: TRBD1
J: TRBJ2-3
V: TRBV2

CDR3: CASSLSIWGPGNTIYF
DNA: TGTGCCAGCAGCTTGAGTATTTGGGGGCCTGGAAACACCATATATTTT
size: .
length: 16
D: .
J: TRBJ1-3
V: TRBV5-6

CDR3: CASSRTGSNSPLHF
DNA: TGTGCCAGTAGTCGGACAGGTTCTAATTCACCCCTCCACTTT
size: .
length: 14
D: TRBD1
J: TRBJ1-6
V: TRBV19

CDR3: CATGLRGPGELFF
DNA: TGTGCCACCGGTTTAAGGGGCCCCGGGGAGCTGTTTTTT
size: .
length: 13
D: .
J: TRBJ2-2
V: TRBV24-1

CDR3: CASSPPWREQFF
DNA: TGTGCCAGCTCACCACCGTGGCGGGAGCAGTTCTTC
size: .
length: 12
D: .
J: TRBJ2-1
V: TRBV18

CDR3: CASSPGTGGKQPQHF
DNA: TGTGCCAGCTCCCCAGGGACAGGGGGGAAACAGCCCCAGCATTTT
size: .
length: 15
D: TRBD1
J: TRBJ1-5
V: TRBV18

CDR3: CASSYVWGHTEAFF
DNA: TGTGCCAGCAGTTACGTCTGGGGGCACACTGAAGCTTTCTTT
size: once
length: 14
D: .
J: TRBJ1-1
V: TRBV6-5

CDR3: CASSKGDNWGYTF
DNA: TGCGCCAGCAGCAAAGGGGACAACTGGGGCTACACCTTC
size: .
length: 13
D: .
J: TRBJ1-2
V: TRBV5-1

CDR3: CASSETGTGGNGYTF
DNA: TGCGCCAGCAGCGAAACCGGGACAGGGGGTAATGGCTACACCTTC
size: .
length: 15
D: TRBD1
J: TRBJ1-2
V: TRBV5-1

CDR3: CASREWAVSSPLHF
DNA: TGTGCCAGCAGAGAATGGGCAGTATCATCACCCCTCCACTTT
size: .
length: 14
D: .
J: TRBJ1-6
V: TRBV2

CDR3: CASSIVFSRTSGGRADTQYF
DNA: TGTGCCAGTAGTATAGTTTTTAGCCGAACTAGCGGGGGCCGGGCAGATACGCAGTATTTT
size: .
length: 20
D: TRBD2
J: TRBJ2-3
V: TRBV19

CDR3: CAILGHLNQPQHF
DNA: TGTGCAATACTTGGACACCTCAATCAGCCCCAGCATTTT
size: .
length: 13
D: .
J: TRBJ1-5
V: TRBV12-2

CDR3: CATSDRQREVKTGELFF
DNA: TGTGCCACCAGTGACCGCCAGAGGGAAGTAAAAACCGGGGAGCTGTTTTTT
size: .
length: 17
D: .
J: TRBJ2-2
V: TRBV24-1

CDR3: CAWSRTPGELFF
DNA: TGTGCCTGGAGTCGGACTCCCGGGGAGCTGTTTTTT
size: once
length: 12
D: .
J: TRBJ2-2
V: TRBV30

CDR3: CASSSLAGGIINEQFF
DNA: TGTGCCAGCAGTTCGTTAGCGGGAGGGATCATTAATGAGCAGTTCTTC
size: .
length: 16
D: TRBD2
J: TRBJ2-1
V: TRBV6-5

CDR3: CASNPSGGRAHNPHENTEAFF
DNA: TGTGCCAGTAACCCTTCAGGGGGCCGGGCGCACAATCCCCATGAAAACACTGAAGCTTTCTTT
size: .
length: 21
D: TRBD1
J: TRBJ1-1
V: TRBV19

CDR3: CAWTSQGNQPQHF
DNA: TGTGCCTGGACTTCGCAGGGGAATCAGCCCCAGCATTTT
size: .
length: 13
D: .
J: TRBJ1-5
V: TRBV30

CDR3: CASSQGRRGGTGELFF
DNA: TGTGCCAGCAGCCAAGGAAGAAGGGGGGGCACCGGGGAGCTGTTTTTT
size: .
length: 16
D: .
J: TRBJ2-2
V: TRBV14